The 7 T cell receptor beta chains given below trace back to one sample, sequenced in a study of T cells in localized non-small cell lung cancer. Produced via immunoSEQ multiplex PCR; TCRdb's table is partial and in-frame only. Here the sample spans tens of thousands of clones, roughly 84% being singletons. The material was peripheral blood, obtained before any cancer treatment. These TCRs come from a female donor at least 60 years old with stage I lung adenocarcinoma.

The V gene is TRBV15, the J gene TRBJ2-1; D assignment may be TRBD1 or TRBD2 (5 bases each). V was pared by 6 bases and J by 6 bases, with 18 bases between. Per the germline V gene, CDR1 is LNHNV and CDR2 is YYDKDF (reference sequence). The CDR3 is 15 amino acids. For the CDR3, the DNA is TGTGCCACCAGGGGACCGGGAATTGTTATCAATGAGCAGTTCTTC. Translating it yields CATRGPGIVINEQFF. Variable domain in full (rest from reference TRBV15 and TRBJ2-1): DAMVIQNPRYQVTQFGKPVTLSCSQTLNHNVMYWYQQKSSQAPKLLFHYYDKDFNNEADTPDNFQSRRPNTSFCFLDIRSPGLGDTAMYLCATRGPGIVINEQFFGPGTRLTVL.

V and J are TRBV6-1 and TRBJ2-1, with D perhaps matching TRBD2 (6 bases). The CDR3 spans 15 residues. Germline loops: CDR1 MNHNS, CDR2 SASEGT. The V end lost 6 bases, the J end lost 8 bases, and 20 bases lay between the germline ends. This CDR3 is CASRRGTSILDEQFF. CDR3 nucleotide sequence: TGTGCCAGCAGGCGGGGAACTTCGATACTGGATGAGCAGTTCTTC.

The V call is TRBV4-1, the J call TRBJ1-1; D gene unclear. Germline loops: CDR1 MGHRA, CDR2 YSYEKL. The length of the CDR3 is 15 residues. V lost 1 base and J 0 bases, leaving 9 bases between the germline ends. This chain's CDR3 is CASSQAPALNTEAFF. The CDR3 region has the DNA TGCGCCAGCAGCCAAGCTCCAGCGTTGAACACTGAAGCTTTCTTT.

The J gene is TRBJ1-4, the V gene TRBV15, with D maybe TRBD1 (6 bases). The V end was cut by 7 bases, the J end by 1 base, with 16 bases between. CDR3 length equals 16 residues. CDR1 and CDR2 (germline): LNHNV, YYDKDF (reference sequence). The CDR3 sequence is CATTQRPGVTNEKLFF. The CDR3 DNA is TGTGCCACCACCCAGCGCCCAGGGGTAACTAATGAAAAACTGTTTTTT.

The gene calls are TRBV13 and TRBJ2-1; 8 bases agree with TRBD2. The CDR3 has 19 amino acids. Trimming at V came to 2 bases and at J to 0 bases, leaving 12 bases not matched to a gene. The V gene's germline CDR1 is PRHDT and CDR2 FYEKMQ (reference sequence). As DNA, the CDR3 is TGTGCCAGCAGCTTATTGGTAATGGCGGGGGGTTACTCCTACAATGAGCAGTTCTTC. Protein: CASSLLVMAGGYSYNEQFF.

V gene TRBV11-2 combines with J gene TRBJ2-5; D is unresolved. The CDR3 is made up of 14 amino acids. Between the trimmed V and J ends, which lost 0 bases and 0 bases, there was a span of 5 bases. Looked up from germline, CDR1 is SGHAT and CDR2 is FQNNGV. The CDR3 sequence is CASSLDVDQETQYF. The CDR3 nucleotides read TGTGCCAGCAGCTTAGATGTTGACCAAGAGACCCAGTACTTC.

The chain couples TRBV19 to TRBJ1-5; D may be TRBD1 (6 bases). The length of the CDR3 is 15 residues. Germline CDR1 is LNHDA and CDR2 is SQIVND (reference sequence). V dropped 9 bases and J dropped 1 base, with 16 bases sitting between them. CDR3 in amino acids: CASTQGQVSNQPQHF. In DNA form, the CDR3 reads TGTGCCAGCACTCAGGGGCAGGTGAGCAATCAGCCCCAGCATTTT.